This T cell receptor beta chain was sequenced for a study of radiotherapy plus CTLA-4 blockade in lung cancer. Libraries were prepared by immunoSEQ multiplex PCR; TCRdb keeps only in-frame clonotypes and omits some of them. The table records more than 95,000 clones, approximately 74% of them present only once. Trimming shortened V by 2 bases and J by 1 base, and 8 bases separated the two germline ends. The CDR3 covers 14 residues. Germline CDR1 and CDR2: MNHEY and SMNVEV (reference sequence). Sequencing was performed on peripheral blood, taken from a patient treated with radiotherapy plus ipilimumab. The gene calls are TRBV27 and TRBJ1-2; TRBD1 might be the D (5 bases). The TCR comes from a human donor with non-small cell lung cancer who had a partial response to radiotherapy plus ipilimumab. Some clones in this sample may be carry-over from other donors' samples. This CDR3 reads CASSLKGVNYGYTF. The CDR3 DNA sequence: TGTGCCAGCAGTTTAAAAGGGGTTAACTATGGCTACACCTTC.